This T cell receptor (beta chain) was recovered during a study of T cells after somatic rescue of genetic block. This CDR3 comprises 10 residues. The V gene lost 5 bases and the J gene lost 7 bases, with 6 bases spanning the gap. Per the germline V gene, CDR1 is MNHEY and CDR2 is SVGAGI. This clone was observed a single time. The repertoire was sequenced with immunoSEQ multiplex PCR; TCRdb's copy has only in-frame clones and lacks some. Of 10,000 to 15,000 clones in the sample, under 85% were seen once. The sample consisted of peripheral blood mononuclear cells (PBMCs). The gene calls are TRBV6-5 and TRBJ2-7, with no clear D. The receptor was isolated from a boy younger than 18. This CDR3 reads CASSKAEQYF. CDR3 in DNA: TGTGCCAGCAGTAAGGCAGAGCAGTACTTC.